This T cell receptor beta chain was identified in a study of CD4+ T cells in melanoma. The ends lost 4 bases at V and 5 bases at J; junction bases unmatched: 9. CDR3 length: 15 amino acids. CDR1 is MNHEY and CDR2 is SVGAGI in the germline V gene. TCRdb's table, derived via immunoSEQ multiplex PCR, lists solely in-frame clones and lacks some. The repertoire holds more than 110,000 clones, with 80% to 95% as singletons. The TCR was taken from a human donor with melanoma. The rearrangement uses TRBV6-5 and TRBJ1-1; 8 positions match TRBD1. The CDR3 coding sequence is TGTGCCAGCAGTTCTGCAGGGGGCAGGTGGACTGAAGCTTTCTTT. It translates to CASSSAGGRWTEAFF.